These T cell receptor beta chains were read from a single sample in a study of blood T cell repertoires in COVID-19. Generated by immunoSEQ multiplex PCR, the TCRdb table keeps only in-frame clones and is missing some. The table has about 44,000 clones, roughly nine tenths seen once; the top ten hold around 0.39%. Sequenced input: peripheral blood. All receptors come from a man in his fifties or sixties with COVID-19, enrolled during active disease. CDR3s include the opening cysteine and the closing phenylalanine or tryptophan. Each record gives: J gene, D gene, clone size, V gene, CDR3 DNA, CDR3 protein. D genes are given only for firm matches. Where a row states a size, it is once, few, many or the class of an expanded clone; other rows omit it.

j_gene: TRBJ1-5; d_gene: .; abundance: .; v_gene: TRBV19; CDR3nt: TGTGCCAGTAGTATAGGTTGGTTGGCGCCGGTGCAGGGATACAATCAGCCCCAGCATTTT; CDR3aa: CASSIGWLAPVQGYNQPQHF
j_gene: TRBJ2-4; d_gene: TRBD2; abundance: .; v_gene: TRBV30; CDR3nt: TGTGCCGGGCCGACTAGCGGGAGAATAGGGGTAGGCAAAAACATTCAGTACTTC; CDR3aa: CAGPTSGRIGVGKNIQYF
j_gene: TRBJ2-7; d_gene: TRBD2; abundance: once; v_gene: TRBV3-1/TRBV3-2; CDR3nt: TGTGCCAGCAGCCTGGGACTAGCGGGAGTTGCCTACGAGCAGTACTTC; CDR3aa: CASSLGLAGVAYEQYF
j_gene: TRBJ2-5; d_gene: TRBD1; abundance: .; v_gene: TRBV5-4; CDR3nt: TGTGCCAGCAGCAGTTTCGGGCAGGGGGCTAAGACCCAGTACTTC; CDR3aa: CASSSFGQGAKTQYF
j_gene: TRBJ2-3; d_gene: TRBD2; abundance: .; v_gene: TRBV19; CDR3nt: TGTGCCAGTAGTATCGTCCGGGGACTAGCTGGAGATACGCAGTATTTT; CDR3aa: CASSIVRGLAGDTQYF
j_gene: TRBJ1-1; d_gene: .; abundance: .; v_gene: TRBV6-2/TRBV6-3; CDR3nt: TGTGCCAGCAGTTATAATCCTGCGGAGAACACTGAAGCTTTCTTT; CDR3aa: CASSYNPAENTEAFF
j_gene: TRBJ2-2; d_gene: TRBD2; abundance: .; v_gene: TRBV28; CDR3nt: TGTGCCAGCAGTTTCGGCACTAGCGGGACCGGGGAGCTGTTTTTT; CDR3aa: CASSFGTSGTGELFF
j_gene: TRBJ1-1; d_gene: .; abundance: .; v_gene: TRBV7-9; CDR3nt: TGTGCCAGCAGCCCGACCTCGAGGGTAAACACTGAAGCTTTCTTT; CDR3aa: CASSPTSRVNTEAFF
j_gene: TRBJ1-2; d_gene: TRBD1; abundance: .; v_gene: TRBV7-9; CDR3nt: TGTGCCAGCAGCTCCCGGACAGGTGCTAACTATGGCTACACCTTC; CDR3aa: CASSSRTGANYGYTF
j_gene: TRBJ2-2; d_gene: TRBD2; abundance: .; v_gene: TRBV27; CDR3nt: TGTGCCAGCAGTTTGGGACTATTCGGGGAGCTGTTTTTT; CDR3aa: CASSLGLFGELFF
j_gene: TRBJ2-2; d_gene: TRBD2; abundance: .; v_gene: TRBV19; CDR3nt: TGTGCCAGTAACCCCAAACTAGCGGGAGGTCGCGGCACCGGGGAGCTGTTTTTT; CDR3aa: CASNPKLAGGRGTGELFF
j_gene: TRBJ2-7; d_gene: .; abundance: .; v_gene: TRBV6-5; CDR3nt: TGTGCCAGCAGACGAACACGGACTACCTACGAGCAGTACTTC; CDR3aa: CASRRTRTTYEQYF
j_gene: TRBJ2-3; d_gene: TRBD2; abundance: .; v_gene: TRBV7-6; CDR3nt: TGTGCCAGCAGCTTTAGGGCGGGAGATGGCACAGATACGCAGTATTTT; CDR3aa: CASSFRAGDGTDTQYF
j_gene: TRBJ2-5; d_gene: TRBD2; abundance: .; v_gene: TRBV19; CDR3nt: TGTGCCAGTAGTATAGTAGGGAGGGATGAGACCCAGTACTTC; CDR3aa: CASSIVGRDETQYF
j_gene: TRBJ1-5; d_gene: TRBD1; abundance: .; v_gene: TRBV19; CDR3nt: TGTGCCAGTAGTATAGTGGGACAGGGGAAAAATCAGCCCCAGCATTTT; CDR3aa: CASSIVGQGKNQPQHF
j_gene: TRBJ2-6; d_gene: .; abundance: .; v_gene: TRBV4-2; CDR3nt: TGTGCCAGCAGCGGCCAGGGGAGCCCACGCTCTGGGGCCAACGTCCTGACTTTC; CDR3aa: CASSGQGSPRSGANVLTF
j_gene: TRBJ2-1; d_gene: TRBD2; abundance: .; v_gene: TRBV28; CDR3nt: TGTGCCAGCGGTACTAGCGGGGGTAGCTCCTACAATGAGCAGTTCTTC; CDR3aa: CASGTSGGSSYNEQFF
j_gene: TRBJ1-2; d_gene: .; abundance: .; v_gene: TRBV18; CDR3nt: TGTGCCAGCTCCCTCCTAGGCCCGGGGGTGGATGGCTACACCTTC; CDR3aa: CASSLLGPGVDGYTF
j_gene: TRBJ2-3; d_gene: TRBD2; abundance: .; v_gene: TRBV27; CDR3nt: TGTGCCAGCAGTCCCCCTCCCGGGACTAGCGGAGCTAGCACAGATACGCAGTATTTT; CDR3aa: CASSPPPGTSGASTDTQYF
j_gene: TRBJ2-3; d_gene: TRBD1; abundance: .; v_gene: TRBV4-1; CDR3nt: TGCGCCAGCAGCCAAAGGGACAGCAAATCAGATACGCAGTATTTT; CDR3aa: CASSQRDSKSDTQYF
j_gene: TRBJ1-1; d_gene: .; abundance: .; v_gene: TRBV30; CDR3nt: TGTGCCTGGCGGAGGGACGGGAACACTGAAGCTTTCTTT; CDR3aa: CAWRRDGNTEAFF
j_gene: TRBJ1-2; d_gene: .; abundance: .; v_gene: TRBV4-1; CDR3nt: TGCGCCAGCAGTCTCGAGACAGCCGTCCACTATGGCTACACCTTC; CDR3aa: CASSLETAVHYGYTF
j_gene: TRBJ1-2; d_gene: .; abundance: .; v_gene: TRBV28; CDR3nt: TGTGCCAGCAGGGGGGGATTGCTCCAACCTGGCTACACCTTC; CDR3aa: CASRGGLLQPGYTF
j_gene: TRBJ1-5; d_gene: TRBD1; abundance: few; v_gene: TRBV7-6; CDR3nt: TGTGCCAGCAGCCCGACAGGGGGAGGTAATCAGCCCCAGCATTTT; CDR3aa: CASSPTGGGNQPQHF
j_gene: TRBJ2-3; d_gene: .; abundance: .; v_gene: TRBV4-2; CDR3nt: TGTGCCAGCAGCCAAGATAGAGCGCGGGGAGATACGCAGTATTTT; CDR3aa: CASSQDRARGDTQYF
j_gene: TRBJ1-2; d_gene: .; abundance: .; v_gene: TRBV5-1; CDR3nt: TGCGCCAGCAGCTTGGCTCGAGAACCGTATGGCTACACCTTC; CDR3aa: CASSLAREPYGYTF
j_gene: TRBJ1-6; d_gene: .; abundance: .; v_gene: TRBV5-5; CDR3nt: TGTGCCAGCAGCGATGCGGGGGGGAGCTCCTATAATTCACCCCTCCACTTT; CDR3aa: CASSDAGGSSYNSPLHF
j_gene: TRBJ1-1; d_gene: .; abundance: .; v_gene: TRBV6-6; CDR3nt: TGTGCCAGCAGTTACGGATCAGGGGTGAACACTGAAGCTTTCTTT; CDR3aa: CASSYGSGVNTEAFF
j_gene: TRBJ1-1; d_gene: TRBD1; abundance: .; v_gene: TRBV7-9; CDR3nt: TGTGCCAGCAGCCTACAGGGGTACACTGAAGCTTTCTTT; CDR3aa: CASSLQGYTEAFF
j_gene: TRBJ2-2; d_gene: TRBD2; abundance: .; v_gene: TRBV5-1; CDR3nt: TGCGCCAGCAGCTTGGTCGCTAGCGGAAACACCGGGGAGCTGTTTTTT; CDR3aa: CASSLVASGNTGELFF
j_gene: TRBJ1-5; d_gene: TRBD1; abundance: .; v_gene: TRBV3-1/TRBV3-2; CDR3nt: TGTGCCAGCAGCCAAACCCAGGGGGTTGGTCAGCCCCAGCATTTT; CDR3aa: CASSQTQGVGQPQHF